This T cell receptor beta chain was sequenced for a study of CD8 T cell repertoires and HIV-1 epitope variants. Study-level information: Each of Twenty-five Gag and Nef epitope peptides stimulated a separate culture. Enriched T cells were co-cultured with equal autologous T cell-negative cells.

This table comes from immunoSEQ multiplex PCR, and its TCRdb copy is limited to in-frame clones, with some not included. The data show more than 85,000 clones, roughly 81% seen once. The study, taken as a whole, reports: Most of the nine antigen-specific clonotypes appeared cross-reactive to autologous or escape variants.

As regards this clone: Its antigen remains unidentified.

This receptor was identified in a male donor with HIV. The sample was uncultured baseline CD8+ T cells from peripheral blood mononuclear cells (PBMCs).

DNA for the CDR3: TGTGCCAGCAGTTCGCCCCAGGGACTAGCGGGGGGGCAGAGTGAGCAGTTCTTC. Encoded protein: CASSSPQGLAGGQSEQFF. The gene calls are TRBV28 and TRBJ2-1, with TRBD2 matching over 16 bases. CDR1 is MDHEN, CDR2 SYDVKM, per germline. The ends lost 4 bases at V and 9 bases at J; junction bases unmatched: 12. This CDR3 spans 18 amino acids.